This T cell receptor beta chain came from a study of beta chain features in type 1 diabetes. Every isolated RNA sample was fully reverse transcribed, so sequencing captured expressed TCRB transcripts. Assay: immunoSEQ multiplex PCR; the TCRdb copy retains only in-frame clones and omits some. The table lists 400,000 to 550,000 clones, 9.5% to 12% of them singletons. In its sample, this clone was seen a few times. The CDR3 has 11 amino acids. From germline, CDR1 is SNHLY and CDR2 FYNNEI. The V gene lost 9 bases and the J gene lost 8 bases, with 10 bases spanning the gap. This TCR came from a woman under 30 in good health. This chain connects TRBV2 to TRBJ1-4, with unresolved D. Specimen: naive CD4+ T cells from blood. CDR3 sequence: CARSEGEKLFF. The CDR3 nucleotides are TGTGCCAGGAGCGAAGGGGAAAAACTGTTTTTT.